A single sample gave rise to the 21 T cell receptor beta chains below, sequenced in a study of CD8+CD57+ T cells in acquired aplastic anemia. For sequencing, patients were chosen who had shown expansion of CD8+CD57+ cells by flow cytometry. Profiling that covered TCR beta VDJ and CDR3 relied on genomic DNA as its template. In TCRdb, the reads were re-called with MiXCR into one record per CDR3 protein. The sample holds hundreds of thousands of distinct CDR3 sequences, roughly 45% seen once. Sequences were obtained from sorted CD4+, CD8+, or CD8+CD57+ T cells (not recorded which) from PBMCs. The receptors come from a human donor with aplastic anemia.

This clonotype was counted ten times or more. The chain links TRBV9 to TRBJ2-6; no clear D. V was cut by 0 bases and J by 0 bases, with 4 bases left in between. Germline V gene lookup returns CDR1 SGDLS and CDR2 YYNGEE. The CDR3 extends over 15 amino acids. The CDR3 here is CASSVGSSGANVLTF. CDR3 bases: TGTGCCAGCAGCGTAGGCAGCTCTGGGGCCAACGTCCTGACTTTC.

V and J are TRBV9 and TRBJ1-6; tentative D call: TRBD1 (5 bases). The germline V gene encodes CDR1 SGDLS and CDR2 YYNGEE. The CDR3 runs 15 residues. V lost 4 bases and J lost 7, with 15 bases in between. In DNA form, the CDR3 reads TGTGCCAGCAGCCCGTCGGGACGGATCAATTCACCCCTCCACTTT. Translation gives CASSPSGRINSPLHF. Filled out from reference TRBV9 and TRBJ1-6, the complete variable domain reads DSGVTQTPKHLITATGQRVTLRCSPRSGDLSVYWYQQSLDQGLQFLIQYYNGEERAKGNILERFSAQQFPDLHSELNLSSLELGDSALYFCASSPSGRINSPLHFGNGTRLTVT.

A remark on this clonotype: One junction end does not reproduce the germline sequence, and a read error may be involved. This rearrangement joins TRBV10-3 to TRBJ1-3; TRBD1 might be the D (6 bases). From germline, CDR1 is ENHRY and CDR2 SYGVKD. There are 14 residues in the CDR3. This CDR3 reads CATSDPGEKNTIYF. CDR3 bases: TGTGCCACCAGTGATCCAGGGGAAAAAAACACCATATATTTT.

As regards this clonotype: Without the conserved terminal phenylalanine or tryptophan, this CDR3 likely stems from a read error. V is TRBV29-1 and J is TRBJ2-5; 11 bases match TRBD2. The CDR3 runs 14 residues. CDR1 SQVTM and CDR2 ANQGSEA come from the germline V gene. The V gene end was trimmed by 7 bases and the J gene end by 5 bases; junction bases not matched to a gene: 9. This chain's CDR3 is CSAPLAGVSETQYY. CDR3 nucleotides: TGCAGCGCTCCACTAGCGGGAGTAAGTGAGACCCAGTACTAC.

This chain links TRBV2 with TRBJ2-7, with TRBD2 identical over 14 bases. CDR1 and CDR2 (germline): SNHLY, FYNNEI. The length of the CDR3 is 15 residues. V shed 7 bases, J shed 9 bases, and the junction held 11 bases outside the gene matches. CDR3 protein: CASNAGTSGGLGQYF. CDR3 bases: TGTGCCAGCAACGCCGGGACTAGCGGGGGTCTCGGGCAGTACTTC.

The chain uses TRBV7-9 and TRBJ2-1; 9 nucleotides match TRBD1. The CDR3 extends over 14 amino acids. The V gene end was trimmed by 3 bases and the J gene end by 10 bases; junction bases not matched to a gene: 7. The V gene's germline CDR1 is SEHNR and CDR2 FQNEAQ (reference sequence). The CDR3 reads CASSFGQGRREQFF. DNA of the CDR3: TGTGCCAGCAGCTTCGGACAGGGGCGGAGGGAGCAGTTCTTC.

The chain recombines TRBV7-2 with TRBJ2-7; D is possibly TRBD1 (5 bases). This CDR3 comprises 15 residues. Germline V lookup: CDR1 SGHTA, CDR2 FQGNSA. With 4 bases removed from V and 1 base from J, the gap between germline ends came to 14 bases. The CDR3 region is CASSSSLDKSYEQYF. CDR3 nucleotides: TGTGCCAGCAGCTCCTCCTTGGACAAATCCTACGAGCAGTACTTC.

This clonotype was detected ten times or more. The V gene is TRBV28, the J gene TRBJ1-2; D remains ambiguous. V lost 5 bases and J lost 2, with 3 bases in between. Germline CDR1 MDHEN, CDR2 SYDVKM. The length of the CDR3 is 11 residues. The CDR3 is CASSDNYGYTF. The CDR3 DNA sequence: TGTGCCAGCAGTGACAACTATGGCTACACCTTC.

This chain connects TRBV3-1 to TRBJ2-3; D not certain. V was trimmed by 6 bases and J by 0 bases, leaving 16 bases between them. Germline V lookup: CDR1 LGHDT, CDR2 YNNKEL (reference sequence). This CDR3 is built from 16 residues. Here the CDR3 reads CASSDSRQASTDTQYF. The CDR3 DNA is TGTGCCAGCAGTGACTCGAGGCAGGCAAGCACAGATACGCAGTATTTT.

The chain uses TRBV19 and TRBJ2-3; D remains unclear. The V end lost 5 bases, the J end lost 5 bases, and 8 bases lay between the germline ends. Germline V gives CDR1 LNHDA, CDR2 SQIVND (reference sequence). The CDR3 is 12 amino acids. The CDR3 bases are TGTGCCAGTAGTCCTCACAAAGATACGCAGTATTTT. It translates to CASSPHKDTQYF.

Many counts were recorded for this clonotype. The junction shows a germline mismatch at one end, possibly a read error. The chain is built from TRBV2 and TRBJ2-6; D possibly corresponds to TRBD1 (5 bases). Germline values: CDR1 SNHLY, CDR2 FYNNEI. This CDR3 has 14 residues. The CDR3 loop reads CASKGSSGASVLTF. The CDR3 coding sequence is TGTGCCAGCAAAGGGTCCTCTGGGGCCAGCGTCCTGACTTTC.

The chain employs TRBV20-1 and TRBJ1-2; 9 bases are a match to TRBD1. V lost 1 base and J lost 9; bases outside the gene matches: 15. The CDR3 contains 16 residues. CDR1 DFQATT and CDR2 SNEGSKA come from the germline V gene (reference sequence). In DNA, the CDR3 is TGCAGTGCTAGAGGGGGGACAGGGCGAACACCGGGGAGCTACACCTTC. This codes for CSARGGTGRTPGSYTF.

The rearrangement links TRBV9 to TRBJ1-2, with D hard to call. V lost 0 bases and J lost 4, with 4 bases in between. CDR1 is SGDLS, CDR2 YYNGEE, per germline. This CDR3 has 12 residues. The CDR3 DNA reads TGTGCCAGCAGCGTAGCCTCCTATGGCTACACCTTC. The encoded protein is CASSVASYGYTF. Full variable domain (remainder filled in from reference TRBV9 and TRBJ1-2): DSGVTQTPKHLITATGQRVTLRCSPRSGDLSVYWYQQSLDQGLQFLIQYYNGEERAKGNILERFSAQQFPDLHSELNLSSLELGDSALYFCASSVASYGYTFGSGTRLTVV.

The chain uses TRBV5-1 and TRBJ2-3; D may be TRBD2 (5 bases). Germline loops: CDR1 SGHRS, CDR2 YFSETQ. The CDR3 covers 13 residues. The V end was cut by 4 bases, the J end by 8 bases, with 14 bases between. CDR3 DNA sequence: TGCGCCAGCAGCATCGGGCGGGTGGGTACGCAGTATTTT. This translates into CASSIGRVGTQYF.

This clonotype was seen repeatedly, ten times or more. In nucleotides, the CDR3 is TGTGCCAGCAGCGTGGGACGGACCTATGGCTACACCTTC. This sequence encodes CASSVGRTYGYTF. The chain carries TRBV2 and TRBJ1-2; the D gene is possibly TRBD1 (5 bases). Germline-derived CDR1 and CDR2 are SNHLY and FYNNEI. CDR3 length equals 13 residues. V gave up 6 bases and J gave up 4 bases, with 12 bases separating them.

The rearrangement uses TRBV10-3 and TRBJ1-3; perhaps TRBD1 as D (6 bases). The CDR3 contains 16 residues. Germline V gives CDR1 ENHRY, CDR2 SYGVKD. Trimming shortened V by 0 bases and J by 5 bases, and 14 bases separated the two germline ends. CDR3 protein: CAISESPLRDRNTIYF. The CDR3 nucleotides are TGTGCCATCAGTGAGTCACCCTTGCGGGACAGAAACACCATATATTTT.

The rearrangement uses TRBV19 and TRBJ2-5; 9 nucleotides match TRBD1. Germline V gene data show CDR1 as LNHDA and CDR2 as SQIVND (reference sequence). The CDR3 contains 14 residues. V gave up 3 bases and J gave up 7 bases; unmatched junction bases: 6. The CDR3 region is CASSMDRGLGTQYF. The CDR3 region has the DNA TGTGCCAGTAGTATGGACAGGGGATTGGGGACCCAGTACTTC.

This clonotype was detected many times. The J gene is TRBJ2-2, the V gene TRBV7-9; D not resolved. Trimming shortened V by 5 bases and J by 4 bases, and 11 bases separated the two germline ends. Germline CDR1 and CDR2: SEHNR and FQNEAQ (reference sequence). The CDR3 is made up of 14 amino acids. As DNA, the CDR3 is TGTGCCAGCAGCGGAATGGAGTCCACCGGGGAGCTGTTTTTT. The encoded protein is CASSGMESTGELFF.

This clonotype was counted at least ten times. This chain joins TRBV19 and TRBJ1-1; maybe TRBD1 (5 bases). Trimming left V 5 bases short and J 1 base short, with 8 bases between. Germline V gives CDR1 LNHDA, CDR2 SQIVND (reference sequence). The CDR3 loop spans 13 amino acids. As DNA, the CDR3 is TGTGCCAGTAGTCAACAGGAGAACACTGAAGCTTTCTTT. It yields the protein CASSQQENTEAFF.

This clonotype was seen more than once but under ten times. The V call is TRBV6-5, the J call TRBJ1-1; 9 bases align to TRBD1. Looked up from germline, CDR1 is MNHEY and CDR2 is SVGAGI. The CDR3 is 17 amino acids. Trimming took 0 bases from V and 4 from J; bases not matched to a gene: 9. The CDR3 spells CASSYSPGQGGGTEAFF. The CDR3 bases are TGTGCCAGCAGTTACTCGCCGGGACAGGGAGGTGGCACTGAAGCTTTCTTT.

This clonotype was detected a few times. V and J are TRBV9 and TRBJ2-1; TRBD1 aligns across 10 bases. Germline values: CDR1 SGDLS, CDR2 YYNGEE. The V segment lost 4 bases and the J segment 2 bases; nucleotides outside the gene matches: 12. The CDR3 runs to 18 residues. CDR3 bases: TGTGCCAGCAGCCGGACAGACAGGGGGCCCAGGGCCTACAATGAGCAGTTCTTC. Encoded protein: CASSRTDRGPRAYNEQFF.